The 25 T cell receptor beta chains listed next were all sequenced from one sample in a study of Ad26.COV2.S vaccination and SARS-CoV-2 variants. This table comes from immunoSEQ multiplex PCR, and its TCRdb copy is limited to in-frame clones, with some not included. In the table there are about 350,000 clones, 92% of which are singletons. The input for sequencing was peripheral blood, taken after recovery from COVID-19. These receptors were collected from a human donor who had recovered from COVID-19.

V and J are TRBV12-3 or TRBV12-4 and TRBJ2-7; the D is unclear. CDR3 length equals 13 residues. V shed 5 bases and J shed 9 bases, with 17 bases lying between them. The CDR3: CASSLEPLFRQYF. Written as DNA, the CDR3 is TGTGCCAGCAGTCTGGAGCCCCTTTTCCGGCAGTACTTC.

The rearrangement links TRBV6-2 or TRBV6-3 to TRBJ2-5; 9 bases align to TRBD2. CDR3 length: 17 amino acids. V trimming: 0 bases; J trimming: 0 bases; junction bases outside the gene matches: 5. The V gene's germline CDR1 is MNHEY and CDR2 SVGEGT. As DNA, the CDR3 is TGTGCCAGCAGTTACTCGGTTCTAGCGGGGTACCAAGAGACCCAGTACTTC. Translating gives CASSYSVLAGYQETQYF.

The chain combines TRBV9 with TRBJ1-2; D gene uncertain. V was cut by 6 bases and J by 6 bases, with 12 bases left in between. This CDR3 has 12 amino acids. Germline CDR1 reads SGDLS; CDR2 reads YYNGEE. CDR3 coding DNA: TGTGCCAGCAATAGAAGGGTGGATGGCTACACCTTC. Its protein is CASNRRVDGYTF.

The CDR3, as DNA: TGTGCCAGCAGCCGCCAGGGAAGCTCTGGAAACACCATATATTTT. Translating it yields CASSRQGSSGNTIYF. The rearrangement joins TRBV3-1 (or the pseudogene TRBV3-2) to TRBJ1-3, with a tentative D call TRBD1 (5 bases). The length of the CDR3 is 15 residues. Germline-derived CDR1 and CDR2 are LGHDT and YNNKEL (reference sequence). V lost 4 bases to trimming and J lost 0 bases, with 10 bases between them.

The CDR3 here is CAISESGGGYNEQFF. CDR3 coding DNA: TGTGCCATCAGTGAGTCAGGCGGGGGCTACAATGAGCAGTTCTTC. The rearrangement uses TRBV10-3 and TRBJ2-1; 7 nucleotides line up with TRBD2. CDR3 size: 15 residues. V trimming: 0 bases; J trimming: 3 bases; junction bases outside the gene matches: 2. Germline loops: CDR1 ENHRY, CDR2 SYGVKD.

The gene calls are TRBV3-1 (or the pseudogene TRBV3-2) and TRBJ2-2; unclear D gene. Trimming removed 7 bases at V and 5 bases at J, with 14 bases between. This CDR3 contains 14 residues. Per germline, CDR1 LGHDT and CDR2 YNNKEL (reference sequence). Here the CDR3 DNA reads TGTGCCAGCAATCTAGTCGGTGGAACCGGGGAGCTGTTTTTT. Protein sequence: CASNLVGGTGELFF.

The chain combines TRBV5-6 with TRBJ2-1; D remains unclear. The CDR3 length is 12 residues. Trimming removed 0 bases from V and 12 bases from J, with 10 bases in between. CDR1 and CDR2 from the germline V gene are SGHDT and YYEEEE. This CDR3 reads CASSLATAVQFF. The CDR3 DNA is TGTGCCAGCAGCTTGGCCACGGCTGTGCAGTTCTTC.

The CDR3 sequence: CASSLGEVRRASTDTQYF. The CDR3 DNA sequence: TGTGCCAGCAGCTTGGGGGAAGTCAGGCGAGCTAGCACAGATACGCAGTATTTT. J is TRBJ2-3 and V is TRBV5-6, with D unresolved. Trimming took off 0 bases at V and 0 bases at J, with 17 bases between the two ends. Germline assignment: CDR1 SGHDT and CDR2 YYEEEE. The CDR3 runs to 18 residues.

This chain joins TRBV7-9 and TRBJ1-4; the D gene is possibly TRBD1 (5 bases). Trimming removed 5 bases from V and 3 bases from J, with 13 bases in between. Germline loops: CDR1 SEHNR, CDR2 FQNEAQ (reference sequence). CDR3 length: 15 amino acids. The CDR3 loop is CASSNLREANEKLFF. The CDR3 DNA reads TGTGCCAGCAGCAACCTCAGGGAAGCTAATGAAAAACTGTTTTTT.

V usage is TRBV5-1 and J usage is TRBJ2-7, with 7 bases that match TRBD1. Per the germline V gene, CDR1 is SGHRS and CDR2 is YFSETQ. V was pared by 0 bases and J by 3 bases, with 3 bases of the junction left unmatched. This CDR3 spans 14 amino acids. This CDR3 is CASSLVAGGYEQYF. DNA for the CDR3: TGCGCCAGCAGCTTGGTGGCAGGGGGCTACGAGCAGTACTTC.

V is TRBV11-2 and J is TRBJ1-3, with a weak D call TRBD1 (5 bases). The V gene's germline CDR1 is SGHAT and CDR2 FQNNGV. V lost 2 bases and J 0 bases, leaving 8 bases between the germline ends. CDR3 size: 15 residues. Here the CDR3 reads CASSLSRGSGNTIYF. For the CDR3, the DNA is TGTGCCAGCAGCTTATCGAGGGGCTCTGGAAACACCATATATTTT.

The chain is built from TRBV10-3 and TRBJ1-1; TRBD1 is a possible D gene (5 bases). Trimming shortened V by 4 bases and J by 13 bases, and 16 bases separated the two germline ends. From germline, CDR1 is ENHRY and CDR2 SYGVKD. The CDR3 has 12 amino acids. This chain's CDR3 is CAISAGLEYVFF. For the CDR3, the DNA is TGTGCCATCAGTGCGGGACTGGAGTACGTTTTCTTT.

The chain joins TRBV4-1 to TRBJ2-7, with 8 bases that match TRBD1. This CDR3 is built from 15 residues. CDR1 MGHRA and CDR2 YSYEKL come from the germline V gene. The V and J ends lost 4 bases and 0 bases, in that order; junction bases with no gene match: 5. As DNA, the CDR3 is TGCGCCAGCAGCCTGACAGGGGCGGGCTCCTACGAGCAGTACTTC. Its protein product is CASSLTGAGSYEQYF.

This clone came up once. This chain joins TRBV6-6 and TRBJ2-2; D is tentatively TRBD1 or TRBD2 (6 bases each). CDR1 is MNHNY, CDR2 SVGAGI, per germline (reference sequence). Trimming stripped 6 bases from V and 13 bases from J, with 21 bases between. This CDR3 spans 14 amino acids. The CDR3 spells CASSHSGAVFGLFF. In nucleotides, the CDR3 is TGTGCCAGCAGCCACTCGGGGGCCGTTTTCGGGCTGTTTTTT.

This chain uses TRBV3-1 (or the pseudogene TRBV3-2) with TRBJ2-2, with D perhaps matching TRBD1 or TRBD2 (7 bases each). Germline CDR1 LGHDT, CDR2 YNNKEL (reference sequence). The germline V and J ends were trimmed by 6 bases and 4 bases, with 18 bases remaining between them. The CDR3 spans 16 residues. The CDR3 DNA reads TGTGCCAGCAGAGCGGGACTCCCAGGGGGCACCGGGGAGCTGTTTTTT. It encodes CASRAGLPGGTGELFF.

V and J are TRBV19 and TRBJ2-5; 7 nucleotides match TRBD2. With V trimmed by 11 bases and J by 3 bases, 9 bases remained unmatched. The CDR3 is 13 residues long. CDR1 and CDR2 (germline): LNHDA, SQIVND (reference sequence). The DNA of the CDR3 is TGTGCCGTTGGGGGACTACGAAAAGAGACCCAGTACTTC. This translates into CAVGGLRKETQYF. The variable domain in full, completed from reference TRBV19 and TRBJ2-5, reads DGGITQSPKYLFRKEGQNVTLSCEQNLNHDAMYWYRQDPGQGLRLIYYSQIVNDFQKGDIAEGYSVSREKKESFPLTVTSAQKNPTAFYLCAVGGLRKETQYFGPGTRLLVL.

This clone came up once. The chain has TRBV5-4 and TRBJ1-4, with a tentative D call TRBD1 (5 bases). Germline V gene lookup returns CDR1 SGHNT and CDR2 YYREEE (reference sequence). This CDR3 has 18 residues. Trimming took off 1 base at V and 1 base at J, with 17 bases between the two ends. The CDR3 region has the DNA TGTGCCAGCAGCTTGAAGGGAGGGGTTGGCGTAACTAATGAAAAACTGTTTTTT. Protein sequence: CASSLKGGVGVTNEKLFF.

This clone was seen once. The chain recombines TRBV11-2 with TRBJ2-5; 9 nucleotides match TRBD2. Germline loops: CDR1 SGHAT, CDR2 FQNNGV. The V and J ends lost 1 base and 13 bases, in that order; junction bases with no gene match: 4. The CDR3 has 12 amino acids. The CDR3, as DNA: TGTGCCAGCAGCTTAGTGCCTAGCGGGGCGTACTTC. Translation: CASSLVPSGAYF.

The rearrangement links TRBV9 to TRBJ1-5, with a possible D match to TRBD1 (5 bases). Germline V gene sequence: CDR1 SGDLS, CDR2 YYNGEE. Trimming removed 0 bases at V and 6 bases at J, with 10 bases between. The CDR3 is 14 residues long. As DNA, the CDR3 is TGTGCCAGCAGCGTAGGGGGGAGAACTCAGCCCCAGCATTTT. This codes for CASSVGGRTQPQHF.

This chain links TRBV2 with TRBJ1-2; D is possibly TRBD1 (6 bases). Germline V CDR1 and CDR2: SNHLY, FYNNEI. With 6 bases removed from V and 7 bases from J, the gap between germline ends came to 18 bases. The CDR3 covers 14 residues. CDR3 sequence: CASRGFGQGSGYTF. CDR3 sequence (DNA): TGTGCCAGCAGGGGGTTCGGCCAGGGGAGTGGCTACACCTTC.

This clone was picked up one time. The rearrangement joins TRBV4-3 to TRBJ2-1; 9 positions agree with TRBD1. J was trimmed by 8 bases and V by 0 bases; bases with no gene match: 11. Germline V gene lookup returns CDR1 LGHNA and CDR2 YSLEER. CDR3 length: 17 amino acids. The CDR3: CASSQDGRAGQGHEQFF. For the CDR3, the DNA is TGCGCCAGCAGCCAAGATGGCCGGGCGGGACAGGGACATGAGCAGTTCTTC.

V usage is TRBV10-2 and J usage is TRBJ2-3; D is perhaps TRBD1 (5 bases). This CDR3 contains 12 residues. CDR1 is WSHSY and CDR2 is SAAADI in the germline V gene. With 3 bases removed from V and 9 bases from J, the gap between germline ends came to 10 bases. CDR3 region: CASSDKGYTQYF. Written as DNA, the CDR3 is TGCGCCAGCAGTGATAAGGGGTACACGCAGTATTTT.

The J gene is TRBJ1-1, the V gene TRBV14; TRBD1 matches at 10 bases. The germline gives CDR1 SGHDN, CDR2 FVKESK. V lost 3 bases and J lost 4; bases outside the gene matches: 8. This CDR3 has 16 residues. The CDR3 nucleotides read TGTGCCAGCAGCCAGAGGACAGGGGGGATTAGCACTGAAGCTTTCTTT. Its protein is CASSQRTGGISTEAFF.

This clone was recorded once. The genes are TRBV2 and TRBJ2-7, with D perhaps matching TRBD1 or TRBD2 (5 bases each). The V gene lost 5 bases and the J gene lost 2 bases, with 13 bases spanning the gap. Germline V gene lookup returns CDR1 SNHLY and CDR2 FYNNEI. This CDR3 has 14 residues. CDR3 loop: CASSNTGTAYEQYF. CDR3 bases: TGTGCCAGCAGTAACACCGGGACGGCCTACGAGCAGTACTTC. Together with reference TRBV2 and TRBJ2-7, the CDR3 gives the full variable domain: EPEVTQTPSHQVTQMGQEVILRCVPISNHLYFYWYRQILGQKVEFLVSFYNNEISEKSEIFDDQFSVERPDGSNFTLKIRSTKLEDSAMYFCASSNTGTAYEQYFGPGTRLTVT.

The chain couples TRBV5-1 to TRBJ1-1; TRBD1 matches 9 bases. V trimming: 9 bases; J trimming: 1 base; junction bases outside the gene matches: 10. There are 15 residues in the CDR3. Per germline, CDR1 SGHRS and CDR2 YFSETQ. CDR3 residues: CATSTGGPSNTEAFF. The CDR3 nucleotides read TGCGCCACCTCCACAGGGGGCCCCTCGAACACTGAAGCTTTCTTT.